A single TCR beta chain is shown here with its context. Trimming took off 4 bases at V and 5 bases at J, with 9 bases between the two ends. CDR3 length equals 12 residues. In germline, CDR1 is SGHRS, CDR2 YFSETQ. How the authors handled the data: Reference gene primers were amplified, and this amplification served to estimate nucleated cell counts. Repertoires were generated with immunoSEQ multiplex PCR, while TCRdb's copy carries only in-frame clones and drops some. V and J calls and clone size are given by that table; D and trimming were obtained from the DNA. The table has roughly 250,000 clones, roughly four fifths seen once. This sample is part of a study of blood T cell repertoires in COVID-19. Turning to the study itself: Italy, Spain and the United States were the sources of the convalescent and acute COVID-19 samples. The cDNA or gDNA used as material had been derived from T cells, B-cell-depleted T cells, or PBMCs.

The sequence was collected from a woman aged 70-85 years with acute or convalescent COVID-19. The sequenced sample was peripheral blood. This chain joins TRBV5-1 and TRBJ2-5; D gene unclear. CDR3 amino acids: CASSHSSETQYF. In DNA, the CDR3 is TGCGCCAGCAGCCACTCCTCGGAGACCCAGTACTTC.